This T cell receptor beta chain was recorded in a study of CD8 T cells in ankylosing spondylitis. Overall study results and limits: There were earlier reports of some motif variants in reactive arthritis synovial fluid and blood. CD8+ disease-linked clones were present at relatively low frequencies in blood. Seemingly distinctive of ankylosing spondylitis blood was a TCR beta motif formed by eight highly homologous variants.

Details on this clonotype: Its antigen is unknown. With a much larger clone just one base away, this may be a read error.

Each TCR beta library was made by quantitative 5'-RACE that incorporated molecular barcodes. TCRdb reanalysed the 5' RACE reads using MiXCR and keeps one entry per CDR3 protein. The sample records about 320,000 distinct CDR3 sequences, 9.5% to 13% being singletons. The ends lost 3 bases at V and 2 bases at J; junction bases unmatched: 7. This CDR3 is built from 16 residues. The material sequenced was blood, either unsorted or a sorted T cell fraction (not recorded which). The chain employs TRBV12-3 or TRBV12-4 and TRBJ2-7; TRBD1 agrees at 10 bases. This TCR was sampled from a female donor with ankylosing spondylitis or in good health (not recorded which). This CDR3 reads CASSFTPGTGAYEQYF. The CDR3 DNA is TGTGCCAGCAGTTTCACTCCCGGGACAGGGGCCTACGAGCAGTACTTC.